The present T cell receptor beta chain was sequenced within a study of T cell responses to AZD1222 COVID-19 vaccine. Study-wide points: Repertoires were collected only later (after the peak T cell response had occurred). Clonal diversity was possibly underestimated; the donors were predominantly white British and more often female. Vaccine-associated CD4 TCRs spanned spike, dominant at 160-218 and 743-854.

This clone is a singleton in its sample. What it binds is not known. The germline V gene has CDR1 SNHLY and CDR2 FYNNEI. The CDR3 contains 16 residues. The V end lost 0 bases, the J end lost 6 bases, and 17 bases lay between the germline ends. Libraries were prepared by immunoSEQ multiplex PCR; TCRdb keeps only in-frame clonotypes and omits some of them. The table lists 200,000 to 300,000 clones, approximately 93% of them singletons. V usage is TRBV2 and J usage is TRBJ2-5; D is uncertain. The source was peripheral blood, collected on day 0 of AZD1222 vaccination. The clonotype comes from an adult in good health. In DNA, the CDR3 is TGTGCCAGCAGTGAAGCGCTTCTCGGCGGTTCAAAGACCCAGTACTTC. Translated: CASSEALLGGSKTQYF.